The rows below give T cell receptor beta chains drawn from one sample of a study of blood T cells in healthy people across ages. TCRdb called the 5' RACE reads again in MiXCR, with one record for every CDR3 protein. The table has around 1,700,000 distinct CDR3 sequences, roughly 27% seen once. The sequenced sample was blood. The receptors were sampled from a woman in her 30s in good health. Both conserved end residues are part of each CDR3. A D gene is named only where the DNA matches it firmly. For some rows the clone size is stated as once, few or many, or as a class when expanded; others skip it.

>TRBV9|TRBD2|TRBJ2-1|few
TGTGCCAGCAGCGTAGTAAGCGGGAGAAGATTCAATGAGCAGTTCTTC
CASSVVSGRRFNEQFF
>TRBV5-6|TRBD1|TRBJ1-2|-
TGTGCCAGCAGCGGGGACAGGGAGAGGATCTATGGCTACACCTTC
CASSGDRERIYGYTF
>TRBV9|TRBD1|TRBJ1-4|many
TGTGCCAGCAGCGCCAAACCGGGACAGGGTTATGAAAAACTGTTTTTT
CASSAKPGQGYEKLFF
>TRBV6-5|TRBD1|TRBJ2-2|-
TGTGCCAGCAGTTATCCAGGGACAGGGAAGCTGTTTTTT
CASSYPGTGKLFF
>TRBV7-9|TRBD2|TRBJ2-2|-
TGTGCCAGCAGGCGAAGCGGGGGAACCGCCGGGGAGCTGTTTTTT
CASRRSGGTAGELFF
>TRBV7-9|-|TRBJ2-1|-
TGTGCCAGCAGCTTAATAAGCGGCGCCTACAATGAGCAGTTCTTC
CASSLISGAYNEQFF
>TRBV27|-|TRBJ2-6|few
TGTGCCAGCAGTCCCCTCAAGGGGGTCACCTCTGGGGCCAACGTCCTGACTTTC
CASSPLKGVTSGANVLTF
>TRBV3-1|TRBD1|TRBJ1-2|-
TGTGCCAGCAGCTATCGACAGGGAGGCTACACCTTC
CASSYRQGGYTF
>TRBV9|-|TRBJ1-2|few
TGTGCCAGCAGCGCCAGGGAGTATTACGGCTACACCTTC
CASSAREYYGYTF
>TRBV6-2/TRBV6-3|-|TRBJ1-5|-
TGTGCCAGCAGTTACTCGAGACGGAGCGATGGCAATCAGCCCCAGCATTTT
CASSYSRRSDGNQPQHF
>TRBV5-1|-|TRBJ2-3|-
TGCGCCAGCAGCGGGGGTGGTCAGTTTTACACAGATACGCAGTATTTT
CASSGGGQFYTDTQYF
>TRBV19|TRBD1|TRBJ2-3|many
TGTGCCAGTAGTATGGCCGGGACAGATTCGCAGTATTTT
CASSMAGTDSQYF
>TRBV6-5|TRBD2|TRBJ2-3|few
TGTGCCAGCAGTTACAGATTCAGGAGGGAGGGCCGCACAGATACGCAGTATTTT
CASSYRFRREGRTDTQYF
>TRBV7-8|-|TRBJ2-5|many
TGTGCCAGCAGCTCTGAGGGGACCCAGTACTTC
CASSSEGTQYF
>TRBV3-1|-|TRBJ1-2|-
TGTGCCAGCAGCCCCGGGGGGACCACTAACTATGGCTACACCTTC
CASSPGGTTNYGYTF
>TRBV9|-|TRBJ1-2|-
TGTGCCAGCAGCGTGTGGGGGGCGGGTGGCTACACCTTC
CASSVWGAGGYTF
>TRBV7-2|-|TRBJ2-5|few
TGTGCCAGCGGATCCAGAGGCCAAGAGACCCAGTACTTC
CASGSRGQETQYF
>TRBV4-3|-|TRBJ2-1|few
TGCGCCAGCAGCCAAGGGCGGAGTCGGGGTGAGCAGTTCTTC
CASSQGRSRGEQFF
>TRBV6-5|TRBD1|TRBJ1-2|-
TGTGCCAGCAGTTCCTGGACAGGGAAAGACTATGGCTACACCTTC
CASSSWTGKDYGYTF
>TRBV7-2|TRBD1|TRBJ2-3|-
TGTGCCAGCAGCTTAGAGGGGGCTTCGTCCGTCCCTAGCACAGATACGCAGTATTTT
CASSLEGASSVPSTDTQYF
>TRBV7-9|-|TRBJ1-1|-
TGTGCCAGCGCCCAGGACACTGAAGCTTTCTTT
CASAQDTEAFF
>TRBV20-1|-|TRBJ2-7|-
TGCAGTGCCTGGGACGGCTACGAGCAGTACTTC
CSAWDGYEQYF
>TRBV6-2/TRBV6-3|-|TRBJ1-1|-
TGTGCCAGCAAGAAAACAGGGATGAACACTGAAGCTTTCTTT
CASKKTGMNTEAFF
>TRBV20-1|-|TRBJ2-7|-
TGCAGTGCTAGGAGCTGGCGGCTACCCTCCAACGAGCAGTACTTC
CSARSWRLPSNEQYF
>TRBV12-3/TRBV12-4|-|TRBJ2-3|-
TGTGCCAGCAGACGACAGACTAGCACAGATACGCAGTATTTT
CASRRQTSTDTQYF
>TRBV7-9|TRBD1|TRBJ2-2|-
TGTGCCAGCTCGAGACAGGGGTTGGCCGGGGAGCTGTTTTTT
CASSRQGLAGELFF
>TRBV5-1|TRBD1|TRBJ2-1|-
TGCGCCAGCAGGACAGGGGCAAATGAGCAGTTCTTC
CASRTGANEQFF
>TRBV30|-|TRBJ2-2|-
TGTGCCTGGATGTGGGCTGGGACCGGGGAGCTGTTTTTT
CAWMWAGTGELFF
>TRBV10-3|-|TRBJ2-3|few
TGTGCCACCTCTAGCGGCACAGATACGCAGTATTTT
CATSSGTDTQYF
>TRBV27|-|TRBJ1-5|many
TGTGCCAGCAGTTCAGCAGGGACGGGTCAGCCCCAGCATTTT
CASSSAGTGQPQHF
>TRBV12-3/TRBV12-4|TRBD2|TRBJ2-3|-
TGTGCCAGCAGTGGGACTAGCGGGAGCTACAACGCAGATACGCAGTATTTT
CASSGTSGSYNADTQYF
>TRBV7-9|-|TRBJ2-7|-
TGTGCCAGCAGCACCTATCGGAACAGTACTTATTACGAGCAGTACTTC
CASSTYRNSTYYEQYF
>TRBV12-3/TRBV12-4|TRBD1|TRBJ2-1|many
TGTGCCAGCAGTTACCGACAGGGAAGGATCAATGAGCAGTTCTTC
CASSYRQGRINEQFF
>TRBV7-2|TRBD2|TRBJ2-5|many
TGTGCCAGCAGCAAACTAGCGGGATGGCTGGAGACCCAGTACTTC
CASSKLAGWLETQYF
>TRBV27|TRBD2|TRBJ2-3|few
TGTGCCAGCAGTTTCAGCGGGGGGGTACCAGATACGCAGTATTTT
CASSFSGGVPDTQYF
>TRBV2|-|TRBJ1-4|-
TGTGCCAGCAACTTGGACAGAGACAATGAAAAACTGTTTTTT
CASNLDRDNEKLFF
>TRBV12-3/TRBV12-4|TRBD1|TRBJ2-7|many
TGTGCCAGCAGCTTCGGGACAGACTACGAGCAGTACTTC
CASSFGTDYEQYF
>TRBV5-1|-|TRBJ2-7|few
TGCGCCAGCAGCGGGAGGGGGGCCTTCGGGCACTACGAGCAGTACTTC
CASSGRGAFGHYEQYF
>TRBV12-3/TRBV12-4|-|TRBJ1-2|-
TGTGCCAGCAGTTCCGAATTGGCTTCCTTAGGGTATGGCTACACCTTC
CASSSELASLGYGYTF
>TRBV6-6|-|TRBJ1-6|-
TGTGCCAGCAGTTACTCTAGACAGGCGAATAATTCACCCCTCCACTTT
CASSYSRQANNSPLHF
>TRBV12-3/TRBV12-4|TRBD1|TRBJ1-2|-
TGTGCCAGCAGCGAGGGGGCTCGGTCCGGCTACACCTTC
CASSEGARSGYTF
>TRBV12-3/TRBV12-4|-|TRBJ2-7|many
TGTGCCAGCAGTTTTCAGGGGTTGTACGAGCAGTACTTC
CASSFQGLYEQYF
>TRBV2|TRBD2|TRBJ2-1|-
TGTGCCAGCAGTGAGGGGGGTAGCGGGGGGTTGTCGAGCTCCTACAATGAGCAGTTCTTC
CASSEGGSGGLSSSYNEQFF
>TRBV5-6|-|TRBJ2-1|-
TGTGCCAGCAGCCCACCCGCGGGACAGATCTCCTACAATGAGCAGTTCTTC
CASSPPAGQISYNEQFF
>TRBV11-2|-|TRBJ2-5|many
TGTGCCAGCAGCTTAGGCGCGTACCAAGAGACCCAGTACTTC
CASSLGAYQETQYF
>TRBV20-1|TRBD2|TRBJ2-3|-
TGCAGTGCTAGAGTCTCAGGACTAGCGGGCACAGATGCGCAGTATTTT
CSARVSGLAGTDAQYF